This T cell receptor (beta chain) was found in a study of identical twins. Overall study results and limits: Conclusions were based on cross-sectional statistical analysis, without following the same donors.

Addition of a universal primer site occurred through template switching, and cDNA carried unique molecular identifiers. TCRdb independently ran MiXCR on the 5' RACE reads; one entry per CDR3 protein. The sample has roughly 700,000 distinct CDR3 sequences, roughly 8% seen once; the top ten hold around 0.98%. The germline CDR1 and CDR2 sequences are SGHVS and FQNEAQ. The CDR3 runs to 15 residues. Losses at the gene ends were 0 bases for V and 4 bases for J; bases not matched to a gene: 4. Everyone who donated was a healthy Caucasian. In this sample, this clonotype turned up many times. Its antigen is still unknown. These data also formed part of another study, on yellow fever vaccine responses in identical twins.

The chain recombines TRBV7-8 with TRBJ2-3; 7 nucleotides agree with TRBD2. The sample consisted of PBMCs. The TCR originated in a young woman in good health. The CDR3 is CASSLAGGFADTQYF. CDR3 DNA sequence: TGTGCCAGCAGCTTAGCGGGAGGGTTCGCAGATACGCAGTATTTT.